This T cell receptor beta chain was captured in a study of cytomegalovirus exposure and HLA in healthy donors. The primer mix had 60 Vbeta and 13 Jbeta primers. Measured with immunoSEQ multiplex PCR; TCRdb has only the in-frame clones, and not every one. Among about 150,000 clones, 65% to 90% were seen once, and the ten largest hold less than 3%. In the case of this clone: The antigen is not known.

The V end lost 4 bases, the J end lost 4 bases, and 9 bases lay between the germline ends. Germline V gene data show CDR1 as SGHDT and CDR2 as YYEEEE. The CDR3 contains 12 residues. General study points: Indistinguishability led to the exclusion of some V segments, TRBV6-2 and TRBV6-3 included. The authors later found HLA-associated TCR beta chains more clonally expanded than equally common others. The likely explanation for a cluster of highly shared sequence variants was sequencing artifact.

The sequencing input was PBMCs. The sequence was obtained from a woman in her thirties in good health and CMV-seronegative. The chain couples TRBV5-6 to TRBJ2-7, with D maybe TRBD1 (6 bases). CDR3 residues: CASSRGGYEQYF. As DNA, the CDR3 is TGTGCCAGCAGCCGAGGGGGTTACGAGCAGTACTTC.